This T cell receptor (beta chain) was observed in a study of beta chain features in type 1 diabetes (dated by TCRdb to 2017 to 2018). Notes on the research overall: Mean age, gender distribution, total cell number and subset yield were not different between patients and healthy donors. A total of 85 million to 110 million sorted cells were examined across all samples, and RNA yield correlated strongly with the number of cells per subset. The study compared TCRB repertoires of sorted circulating CD4+ T cell subsets between recently diagnosed type 1 diabetes patients and matched healthy donors. Naive and central memory subsets were obtained from all 30 or so donors, but regulatory and stem cell-like memory subsets were isolated from only 8 patients and roughly eight healthy donors. The full study reports these points: Because cDNA rather than genomic DNA was sequenced, highly expressing activated cells could have been over-represented, although no difference in activation and CD3 levels was found between groups. At VDJ recombination sites, patients with type 1 diabetes made fewer insertions and deleted more nucleotides, a pattern implying thymic rearrangement abnormalities. HLA sub-analyses involved small numbers of individuals, so any influence of HLA type on TCRB rearrangement remained unresolved. A moderate but significant shortening of TCRB CDR3 length was observed in type 1 diabetes patients in all four CD4+ subsets. Naive, central memory and regulatory TCRB repertoires appeared more similar among patients than among healthy donors. PCR might favor shorter templates, but patient and control samples were amplified and corrected together, so any skew would affect both groups equally.

The High Capacity cDNA Reverse Transcription Kit was used to reverse transcribe all of the isolated RNA, meaning that expressed TCRB transcripts were what got sequenced. Naive, central memory and regulatory T cell samples underwent deep immunoSEQ sequencing, averaging around 4 million total reads per sample. Sorted cells were lysed in RLT buffer and RNA was extracted with DNase-treated RNeasy Micro or Mini kits, depending on cell number. To prevent cross-contamination, every cell subset was processed on its own, while patient and healthy donor samples were processed together. Using the immunoSEQ multiplex PCR, TCRB sequences were amplified from cDNA into 87-bp fragments spanning the CDR3 region. The amplicons were sequenced using the Illumina HiSeq platform. Per the source publication's procedure: PCR bias was corrected computationally using synthetic template baselines, and reads within Hamming distance 2 were collapsed, with unmergeable singletons discarded. By aligning reads against IMGT, V, D and J genes, CDR3 length, and insertions or deletions at six rearrangement sites were assigned. Within each subset, clonotype counts were normalized to sorted cell number, and only after that were true diversity and Gini coefficients computed with the tcR R package. The overlap coefficient, calculated on TCRB nucleotide sequences, was used to measure repertoire sharing. This immuneACCESS table, as held by TCRdb, lists in-frame sequences with V and J called but not all clones. Of the missing ones, under half trace to an unresolved V gene in checked studies; the others have no known cause. That table furnishes V, J and clone size, whereas the DNA furnished D and trimming. The sample table records around 250,000 clones; about 30% of these occur just once. The biggest ten clones account for more than 3% of the sample.

As encoded in the germline V gene, CDR1 is SGHDT while CDR2 is YYEEEE. Counted from cysteine to phenylalanine, this CDR3 has 11 amino acids. The entry retains the CDR3 DNA only, 33 bases that are in frame from base 1. A single peripheral blood draw of approximately 0.11 L on average was collected from each donor into heparinised tubes. Naive, central memory, regulatory and stem cell-like memory CD4+ T cells were sorted on a BD FACSAria II using a panel including CD45RO, CCR7, CD25, CD127, CD95 and CD27. All sorted populations exceeded 95% purity. Right away, PBMCs were isolated by Lymphoprep density gradient centrifugation and were stained directly, with no culture step. Samples were stained and sorted in pairs, with one healthy donor and one patient per experiment, so that batch effects were minimized. With regard to this clone: Its antigen remains undetermined. Germline is not matched at one junction end, which may reflect a read error.

Sequencing used central memory CD4+ T cells from blood. The rearranged segments are TRBV5-6 and TRBJ1-1; the D gene remains uncertain. The clonotype originates from a man aged 30 to 39 in good health. The CDR3 corresponds to CASSLSADWSF. In nucleotides, the sequence is TGTGCCAGCAGCTTGTCGGCGGACTGGTCCTTT.